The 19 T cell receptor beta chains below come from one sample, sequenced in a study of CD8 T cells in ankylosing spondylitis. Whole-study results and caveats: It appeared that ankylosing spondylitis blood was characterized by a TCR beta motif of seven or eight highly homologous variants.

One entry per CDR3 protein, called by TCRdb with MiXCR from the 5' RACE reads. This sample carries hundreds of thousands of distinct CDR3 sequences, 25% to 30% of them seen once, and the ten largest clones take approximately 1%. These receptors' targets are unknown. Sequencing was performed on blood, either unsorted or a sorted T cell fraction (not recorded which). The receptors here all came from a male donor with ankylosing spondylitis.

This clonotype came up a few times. The CDR3 sequence is CASTVTGGWLEQFF. The CDR3 nucleotides are TGTGCCAGCACAGTAACGGGAGGTTGGTTAGAGCAGTTCTTC. V is TRBV7-9 and J is TRBJ2-1; 7 bases map to TRBD2. Trimming removed 7 bases from V and 10 bases from J; junction bases left unmatched: 13. Per the germline V gene, CDR1 is SEHNR and CDR2 is FQNEAQ (reference sequence). This CDR3 spans 14 amino acids.

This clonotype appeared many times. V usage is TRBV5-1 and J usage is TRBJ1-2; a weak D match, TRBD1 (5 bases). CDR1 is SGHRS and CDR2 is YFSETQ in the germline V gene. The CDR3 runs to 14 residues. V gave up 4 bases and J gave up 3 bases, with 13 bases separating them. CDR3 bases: TGCGCCAGCAGCCTCACAGGAAAGGACTATGGCTACACCTTC. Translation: CASSLTGKDYGYTF.

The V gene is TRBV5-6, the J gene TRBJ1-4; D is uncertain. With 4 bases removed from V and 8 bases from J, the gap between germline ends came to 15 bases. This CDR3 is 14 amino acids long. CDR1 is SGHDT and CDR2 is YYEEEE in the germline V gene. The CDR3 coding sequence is TGTGCCAGCAGCATGAAAGGGATTACAGAAAAACTGTTTTTT. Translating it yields CASSMKGITEKLFF.

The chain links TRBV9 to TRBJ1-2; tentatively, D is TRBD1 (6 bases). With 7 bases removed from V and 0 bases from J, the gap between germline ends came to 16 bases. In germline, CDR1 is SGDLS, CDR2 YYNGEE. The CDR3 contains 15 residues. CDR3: CASSQGWDTNYGYTF. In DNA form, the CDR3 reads TGTGCCAGCTCCCAGGGGTGGGACACTAACTATGGCTACACCTTC.

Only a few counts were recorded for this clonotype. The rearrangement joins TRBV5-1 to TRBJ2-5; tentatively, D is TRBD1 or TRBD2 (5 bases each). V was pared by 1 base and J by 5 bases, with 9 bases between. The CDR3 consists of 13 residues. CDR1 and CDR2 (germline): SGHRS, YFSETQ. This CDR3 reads CASSLRGAETQYF. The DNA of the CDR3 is TGCGCCAGCAGCTTGAGAGGGGCGGAGACCCAGTACTTC.

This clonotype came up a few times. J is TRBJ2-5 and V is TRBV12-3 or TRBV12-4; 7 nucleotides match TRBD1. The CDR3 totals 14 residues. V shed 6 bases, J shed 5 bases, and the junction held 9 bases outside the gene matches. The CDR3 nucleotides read TGTGCCAGCAGAGAGACAGGGTACGCGGAGACCCAGTACTTC. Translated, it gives CASRETGYAETQYF.

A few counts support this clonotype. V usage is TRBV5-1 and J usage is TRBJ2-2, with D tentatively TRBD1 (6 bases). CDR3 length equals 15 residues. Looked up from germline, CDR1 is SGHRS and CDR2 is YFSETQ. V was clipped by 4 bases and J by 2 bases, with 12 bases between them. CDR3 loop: CASSARDTNTGELFF. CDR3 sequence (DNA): TGCGCCAGCAGCGCCCGGGACACTAACACCGGGGAGCTGTTTTTT.

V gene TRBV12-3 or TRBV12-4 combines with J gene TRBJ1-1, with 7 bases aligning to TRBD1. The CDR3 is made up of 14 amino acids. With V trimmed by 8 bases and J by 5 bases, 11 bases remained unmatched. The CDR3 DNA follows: TGTGCCAGCCTCACGACAGGGCTAAAGACTGAAGCTTTCTTT. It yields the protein CASLTTGLKTEAFF.

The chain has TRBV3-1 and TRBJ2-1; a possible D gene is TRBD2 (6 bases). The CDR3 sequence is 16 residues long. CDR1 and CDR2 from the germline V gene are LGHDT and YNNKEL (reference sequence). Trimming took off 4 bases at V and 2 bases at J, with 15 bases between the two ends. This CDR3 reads CASSRPGLFPYNEQFF. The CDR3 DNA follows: TGTGCCAGCAGCCGACCGGGACTTTTCCCCTACAATGAGCAGTTCTTC.

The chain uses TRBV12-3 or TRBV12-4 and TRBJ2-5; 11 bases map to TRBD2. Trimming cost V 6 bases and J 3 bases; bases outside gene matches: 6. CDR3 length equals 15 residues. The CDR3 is CASSPPTSGKETQYF. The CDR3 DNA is TGTGCCAGCAGCCCACCGACTAGCGGGAAAGAGACCCAGTACTTC.

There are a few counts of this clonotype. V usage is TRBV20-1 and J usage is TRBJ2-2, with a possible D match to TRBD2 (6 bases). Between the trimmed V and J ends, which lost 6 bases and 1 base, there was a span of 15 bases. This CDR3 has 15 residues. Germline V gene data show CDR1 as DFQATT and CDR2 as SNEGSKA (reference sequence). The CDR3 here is CSALRGGMNTGELFF. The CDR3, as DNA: TGCAGTGCCCTAAGGGGAGGAATGAACACCGGGGAGCTGTTTTTT.

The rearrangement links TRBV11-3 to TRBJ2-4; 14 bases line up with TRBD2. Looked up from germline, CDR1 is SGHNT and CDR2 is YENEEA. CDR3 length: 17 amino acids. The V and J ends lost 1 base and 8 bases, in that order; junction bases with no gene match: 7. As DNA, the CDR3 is TGTGCCAGCAGCTTAGGGTTCGGGACTAGCGGGAGTCACATTCAGTACTTC. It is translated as CASSLGFGTSGSHIQYF.

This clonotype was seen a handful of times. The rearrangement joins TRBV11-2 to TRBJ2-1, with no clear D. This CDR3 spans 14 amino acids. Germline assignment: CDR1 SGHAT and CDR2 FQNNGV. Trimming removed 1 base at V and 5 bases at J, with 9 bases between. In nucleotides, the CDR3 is TGTGCCAGCAGCTTAGCTAGTCAAAACAATGAGCAGTTCTTC. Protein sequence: CASSLASQNNEQFF.

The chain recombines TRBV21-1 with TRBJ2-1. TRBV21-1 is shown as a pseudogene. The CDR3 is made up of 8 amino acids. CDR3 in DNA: TGTGCCAGAGTGGAGCAGTTCTTC. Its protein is CARVEQFF.

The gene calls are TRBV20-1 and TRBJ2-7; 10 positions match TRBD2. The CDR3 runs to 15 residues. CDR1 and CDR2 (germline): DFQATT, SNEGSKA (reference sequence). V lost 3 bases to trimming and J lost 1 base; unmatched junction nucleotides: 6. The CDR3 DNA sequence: TGCAGTGCTAGCCCCCCTAGCGGGGGTTCCTACGAGCAGTACTTC. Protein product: CSASPPSGGSYEQYF.

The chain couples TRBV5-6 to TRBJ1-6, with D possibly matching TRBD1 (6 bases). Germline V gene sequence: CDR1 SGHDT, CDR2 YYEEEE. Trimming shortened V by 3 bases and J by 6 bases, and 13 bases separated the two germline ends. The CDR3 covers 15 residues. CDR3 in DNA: TGTGCCAGCAGCTCGCAGGGGATAGGTAATTCACCCCTCCACTTT. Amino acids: CASSSQGIGNSPLHF. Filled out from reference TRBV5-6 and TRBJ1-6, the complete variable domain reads DAGVTQSPTHLIKTRGQQVTLRCSPKSGHDTVSWYQQALGQGPQFIFQYYEEEERQRGNFPDRFSGHQFPNYSSELNVNALLLGDSALYLCASSSQGIGNSPLHFGNGTRLTVT.

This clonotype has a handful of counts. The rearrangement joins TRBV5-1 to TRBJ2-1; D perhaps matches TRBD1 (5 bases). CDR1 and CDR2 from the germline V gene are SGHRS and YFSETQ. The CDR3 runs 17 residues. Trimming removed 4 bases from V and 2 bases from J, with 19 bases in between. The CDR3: CASSILTGPGTYNEQFF. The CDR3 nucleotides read TGCGCCAGCAGCATCCTGACTGGCCCAGGGACCTACAATGAGCAGTTCTTC.

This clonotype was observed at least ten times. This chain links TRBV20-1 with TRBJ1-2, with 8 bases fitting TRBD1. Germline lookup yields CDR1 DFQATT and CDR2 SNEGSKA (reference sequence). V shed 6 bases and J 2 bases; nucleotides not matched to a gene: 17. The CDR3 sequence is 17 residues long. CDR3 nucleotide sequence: TGCAGTGCCGGGGCGGGACAGGCACAACTATCGAACTATGGCTACACCTTC. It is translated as CSAGAGQAQLSNYGYTF.

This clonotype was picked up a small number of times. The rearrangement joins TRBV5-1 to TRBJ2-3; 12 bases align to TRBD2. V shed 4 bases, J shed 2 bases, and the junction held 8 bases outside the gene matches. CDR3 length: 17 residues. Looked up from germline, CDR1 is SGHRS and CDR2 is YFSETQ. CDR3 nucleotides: TGCGCCAGCAGCCCCGGGGGACTAGCGGGTTTCACAGATACGCAGTATTTT. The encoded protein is CASSPGGLAGFTDTQYF.